This T cell receptor (beta chain) stems from a study of blood T cell repertoires in COVID-19. About the study: From the United States, Italy and Spain came samples of acute and convalescent COVID-19. PBMCs, B-cell-depleted T cells, or T cells provided the cDNA or gDNA that made up the material.

How the authors handled the data: Nucleated cell number was recorded as an estimate derived from reference gene primer amplification. TCRdb's copy holds only in-frame clones and misses some; the assay was immunoSEQ multiplex PCR. The D gene and trimming were derived from the DNA, and the V and J assignments and clone size from that table. The sample holds around 150,000 clones, roughly 85% seen once. Germline CDR1 and CDR2: LNHDA and SQIVND (reference sequence). The CDR3 is 15 amino acids. Trimming took 2 bases from V and 5 from J, leaving 15 bases between them. The rearrangement joins TRBV19 to TRBJ1-1; D is undetermined. The clonotype comes from a human donor with acute or convalescent COVID-19. The donor label of this sample is uncertain. Sequencing was done on a sample of peripheral blood. The CDR3, as DNA: TGTGCCAGTAGTATACCCAGGAGGGTTTTTACTGAAGCTTTCTTT. Its translation is CASSIPRRVFTEAFF. The whole variable domain, filled in from reference TRBV19 and TRBJ1-1, reads DGGITQSPKYLFRKEGQNVTLSCEQNLNHDAMYWYRQDPGQGLRLIYYSQIVNDFQKGDIAEGYSVSREKKESFPLTVTSAQKNPTAFYLCASSIPRRVFTEAFFGQGTRLTVV.